This TCR beta chain came from a study of shared clonotypes between healthy human individuals. Study conclusions and caveats: Between a handful of donors, naive CD4 clonotypes were shared at a level of about 5%.

The repertoire was sequenced with immunoSEQ multiplex PCR; TCRdb's copy has only in-frame clones and lacks some. The data contain over 1.5 million clones, around 98% of them singletons. Note on this clone: What it binds is unknown.

CDR1 and CDR2 (germline): MDHEN, SYDVKM. V dropped 7 bases and J dropped 7 bases, with 19 bases sitting between them. The length of the CDR3 is 14 residues. Input material: naive CD4+ T cells sorted from blood. Subset: CD45RA+ positively selected. The clonotype originates from a man in his thirties or forties in good health. The V gene is TRBV28, the J gene TRBJ2-5; D is perhaps TRBD1 (6 bases). CDR3 residues: CASITTQGTGTQYF. DNA of the CDR3: TGTGCCAGCATCACTACTCAGGGGACGGGGACCCAGTACTTC.